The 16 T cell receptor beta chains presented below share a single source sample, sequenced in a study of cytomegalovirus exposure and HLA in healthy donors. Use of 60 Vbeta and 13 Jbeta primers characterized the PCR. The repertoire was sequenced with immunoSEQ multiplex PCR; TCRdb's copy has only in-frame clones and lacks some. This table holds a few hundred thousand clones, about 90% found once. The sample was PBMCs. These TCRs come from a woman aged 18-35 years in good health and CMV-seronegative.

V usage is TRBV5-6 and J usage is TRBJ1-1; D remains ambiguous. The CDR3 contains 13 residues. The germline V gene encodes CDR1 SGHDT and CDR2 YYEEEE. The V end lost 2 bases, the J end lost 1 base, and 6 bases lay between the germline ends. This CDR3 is CASSFAGNTEAFF. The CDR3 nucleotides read TGTGCCAGCAGCTTTGCGGGGAACACTGAAGCTTTCTTT.

Here the CDR3 reads CASSSRTKQFF. The CDR3 DNA is TGTGCCAGCAGCTCCCGGACTAAGCAGTTCTTC. The chain recombines TRBV11-1 with TRBJ2-1, with TRBD2 as a possible D gene (6 bases). Germline V CDR1 and CDR2: SGHAT, FQDESV (reference sequence). This CDR3 is built from 11 residues. V was pared by 4 bases and J by 11 bases, with 9 bases between.

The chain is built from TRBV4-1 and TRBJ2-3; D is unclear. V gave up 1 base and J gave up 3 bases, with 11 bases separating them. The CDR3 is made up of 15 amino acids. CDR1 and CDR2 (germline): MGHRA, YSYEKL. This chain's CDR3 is CASSQGPSVTDTQYF. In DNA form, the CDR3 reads TGCGCCAGCAGCCAAGGGCCCAGCGTAACAGATACGCAGTATTTT.

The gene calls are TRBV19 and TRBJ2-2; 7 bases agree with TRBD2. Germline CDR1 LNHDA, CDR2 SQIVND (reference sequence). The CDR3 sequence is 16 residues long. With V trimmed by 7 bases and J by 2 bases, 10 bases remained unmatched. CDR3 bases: TGTGCCAGTAACCCCCCGGGACTACTTAACACCGGGGAGCTGTTTTTT. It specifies CASNPPGLLNTGELFF.

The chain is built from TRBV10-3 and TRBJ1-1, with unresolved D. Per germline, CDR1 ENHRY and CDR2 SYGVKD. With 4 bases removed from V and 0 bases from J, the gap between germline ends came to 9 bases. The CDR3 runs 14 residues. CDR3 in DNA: TGTGCCATCAGTGTGGGCACTTTGAACACTGAAGCTTTCTTT. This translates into CAISVGTLNTEAFF.

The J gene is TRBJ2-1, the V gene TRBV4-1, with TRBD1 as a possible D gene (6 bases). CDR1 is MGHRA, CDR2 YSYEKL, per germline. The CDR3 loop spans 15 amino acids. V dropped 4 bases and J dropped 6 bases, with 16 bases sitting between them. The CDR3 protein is CASSPRVQGPNEQFF. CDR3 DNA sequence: TGCGCCAGCAGCCCCCGCGTCCAGGGGCCCAATGAGCAGTTCTTC.

The CDR3 region is CAISEGLLSGNTIYF. CDR3 coding DNA: TGTGCCATCAGTGAGGGACTTCTCTCTGGAAACACCATATATTTT. V usage is TRBV10-3 and J usage is TRBJ1-3; no firm D call. With 2 bases removed from V and 0 bases from J, the gap between germline ends came to 8 bases. There are 15 residues in the CDR3. CDR1 and CDR2 (germline): ENHRY, SYGVKD.

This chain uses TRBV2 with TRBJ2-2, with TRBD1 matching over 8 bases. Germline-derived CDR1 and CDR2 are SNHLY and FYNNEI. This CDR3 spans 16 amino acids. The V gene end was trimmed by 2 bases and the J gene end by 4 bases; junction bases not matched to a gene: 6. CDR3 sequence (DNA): TGTGCCAGCAGTGAATGGGGGACAGGTCTCACCGGGGAGCTGTTTTTT. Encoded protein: CASSEWGTGLTGELFF.

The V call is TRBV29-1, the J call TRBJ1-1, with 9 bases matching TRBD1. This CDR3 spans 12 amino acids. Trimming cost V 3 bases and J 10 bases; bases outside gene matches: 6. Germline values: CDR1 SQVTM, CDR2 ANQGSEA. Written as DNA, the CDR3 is TGCAGCGTTGAGGGGGACAGGGAAGGAGCTTTCTTT. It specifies CSVEGDREGAFF. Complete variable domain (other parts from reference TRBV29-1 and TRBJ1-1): SAVISQKPSRDICQRGTSLTIQCQVDSQVTMMFWYRQQPGQSLTLIATANQGSEATYESGFVIDKFPISRPNLTFSTLTVSNMSPEDSSIYLCSVEGDREGAFFGQGTRLTVV.

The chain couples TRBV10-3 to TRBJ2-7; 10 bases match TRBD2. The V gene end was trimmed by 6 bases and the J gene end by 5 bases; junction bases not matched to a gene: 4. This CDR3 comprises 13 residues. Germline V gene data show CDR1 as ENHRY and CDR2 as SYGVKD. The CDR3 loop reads CAIRGTSVNEQYF. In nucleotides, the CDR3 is TGTGCCATCAGGGGGACTAGCGTCAACGAGCAGTACTTC.

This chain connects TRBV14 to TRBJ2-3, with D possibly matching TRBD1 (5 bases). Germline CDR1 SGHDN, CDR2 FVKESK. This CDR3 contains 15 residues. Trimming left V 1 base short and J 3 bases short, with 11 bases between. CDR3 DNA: TGTGCCAGCAGCCAAGTGGCGCGGACAACAGATACGCAGTATTTT. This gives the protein CASSQVARTTDTQYF.

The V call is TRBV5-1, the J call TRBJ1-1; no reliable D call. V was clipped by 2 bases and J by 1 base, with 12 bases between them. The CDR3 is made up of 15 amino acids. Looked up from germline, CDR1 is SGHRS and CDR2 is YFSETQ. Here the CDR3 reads CASSFNGVQNTEAFF. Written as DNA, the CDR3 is TGCGCCAGCAGCTTTAACGGGGTACAGAACACTGAAGCTTTCTTT. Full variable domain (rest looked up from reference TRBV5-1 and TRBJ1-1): KAGVTQTPRYLIKTRGQQVTLSCSPISGHRSVSWYQQTPGQGLQFLFEYFSETQRNKGNFPGRFSGRQFSNSRSEMNVSTLELGDSALYLCASSFNGVQNTEAFFGQGTRLTVV.

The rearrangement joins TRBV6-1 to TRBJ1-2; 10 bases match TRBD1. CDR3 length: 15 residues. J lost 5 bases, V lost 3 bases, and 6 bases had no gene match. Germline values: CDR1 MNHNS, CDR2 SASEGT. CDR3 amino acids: CASSDRTGGGYGYTF. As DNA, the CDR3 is TGTGCCAGCAGTGATAGGACAGGGGGGGGGTATGGCTACACCTTC.

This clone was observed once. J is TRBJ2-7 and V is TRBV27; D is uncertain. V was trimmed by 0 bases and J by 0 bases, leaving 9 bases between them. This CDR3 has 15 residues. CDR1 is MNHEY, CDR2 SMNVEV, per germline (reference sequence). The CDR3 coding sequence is TGTGCCAGCAGTTTATCTTTCCGGAGCTCCTACGAGCAGTACTTC. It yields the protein CASSLSFRSSYEQYF.

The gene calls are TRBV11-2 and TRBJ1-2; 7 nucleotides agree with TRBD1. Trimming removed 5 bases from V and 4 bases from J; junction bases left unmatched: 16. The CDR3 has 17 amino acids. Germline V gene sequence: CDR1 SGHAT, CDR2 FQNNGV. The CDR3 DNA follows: TGTGCCAGCAGCCCCGCAGCCTACAGGGGCACTGGCTATGGCTACACCTTC. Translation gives CASSPAAYRGTGYGYTF.

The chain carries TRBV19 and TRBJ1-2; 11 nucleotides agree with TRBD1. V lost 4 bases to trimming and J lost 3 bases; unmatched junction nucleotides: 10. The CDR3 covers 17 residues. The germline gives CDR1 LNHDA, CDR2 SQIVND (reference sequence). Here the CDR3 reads CASSTTGTGGFDYGYTF. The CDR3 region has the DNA TGTGCCAGTAGTACGACCGGGACAGGGGGTTTCGACTATGGCTACACCTTC.